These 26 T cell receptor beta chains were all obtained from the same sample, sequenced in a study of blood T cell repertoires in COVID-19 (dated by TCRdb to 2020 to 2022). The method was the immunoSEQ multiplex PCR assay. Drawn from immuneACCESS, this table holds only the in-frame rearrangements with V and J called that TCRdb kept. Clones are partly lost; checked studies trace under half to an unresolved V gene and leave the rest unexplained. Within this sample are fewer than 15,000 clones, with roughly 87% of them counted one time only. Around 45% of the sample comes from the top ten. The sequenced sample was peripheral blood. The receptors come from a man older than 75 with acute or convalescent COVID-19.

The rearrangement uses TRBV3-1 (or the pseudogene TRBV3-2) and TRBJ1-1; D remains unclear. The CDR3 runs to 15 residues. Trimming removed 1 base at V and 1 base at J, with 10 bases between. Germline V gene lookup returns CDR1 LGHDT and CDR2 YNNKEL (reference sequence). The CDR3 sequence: CASSQGRRPNTEAFF. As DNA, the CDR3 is TGTGCCAGCAGCCAAGGTAGGAGACCGAACACTGAAGCTTTCTTT.

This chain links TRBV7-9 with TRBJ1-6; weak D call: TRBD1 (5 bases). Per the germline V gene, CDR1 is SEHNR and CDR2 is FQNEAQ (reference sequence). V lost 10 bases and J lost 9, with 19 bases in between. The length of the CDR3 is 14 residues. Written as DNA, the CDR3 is TGTGCCATAGGAGGGGCCGGGGGTCGTTCACCCCTCCACTTT. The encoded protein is CAIGGAGGRSPLHF.

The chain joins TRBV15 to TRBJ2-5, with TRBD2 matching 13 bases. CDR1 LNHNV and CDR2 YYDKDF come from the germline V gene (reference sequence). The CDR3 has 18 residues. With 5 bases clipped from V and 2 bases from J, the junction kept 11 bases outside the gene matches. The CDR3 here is CATSRRTSGGIKQETQYF. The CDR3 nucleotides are TGTGCCACCAGCCGCCGGACTAGCGGGGGAATAAAGCAAGAGACCCAGTACTTC.

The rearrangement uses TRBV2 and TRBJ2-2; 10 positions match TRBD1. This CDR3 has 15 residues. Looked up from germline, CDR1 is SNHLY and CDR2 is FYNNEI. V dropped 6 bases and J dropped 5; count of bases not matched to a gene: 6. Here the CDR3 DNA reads TGTGCCAGCAGGTTGACAGGGGGCTCGACCGGGGAGCTGTTTTTT. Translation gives CASRLTGGSTGELFF.

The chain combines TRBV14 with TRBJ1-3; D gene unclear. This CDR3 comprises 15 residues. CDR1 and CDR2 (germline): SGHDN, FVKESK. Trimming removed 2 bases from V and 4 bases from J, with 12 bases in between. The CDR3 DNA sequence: TGTGCCAGCAGCCAACAGTTATCACCGGGAAACACCATATATTTT. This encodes CASSQQLSPGNTIYF.

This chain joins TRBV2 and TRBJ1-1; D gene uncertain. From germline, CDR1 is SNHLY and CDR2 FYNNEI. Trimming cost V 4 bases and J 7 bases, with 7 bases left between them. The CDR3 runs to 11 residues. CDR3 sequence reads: CASSVEIEAFF. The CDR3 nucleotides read TGTGCCAGCAGTGTAGAGATTGAAGCTTTCTTT.

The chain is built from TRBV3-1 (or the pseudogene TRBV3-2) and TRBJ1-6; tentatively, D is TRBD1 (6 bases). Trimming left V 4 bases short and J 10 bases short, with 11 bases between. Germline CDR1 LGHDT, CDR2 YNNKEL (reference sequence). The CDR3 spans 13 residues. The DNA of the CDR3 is TGTGCCAGCAGCCCGACAGGCCGATCACCCCTCCACTTT. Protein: CASSPTGRSPLHF.

CDR3 protein: CASKNGGTGELFF. In DNA, the CDR3 is TGTGCCAGCAAGAACGGGGGCACCGGGGAGCTGTTTTTT. This sequence joins TRBV12-3 or TRBV12-4 and TRBJ2-2, with D tentatively TRBD2 (6 bases). The CDR3 is 13 amino acids. Trimming stripped 7 bases from V and 4 bases from J, with 10 bases between.

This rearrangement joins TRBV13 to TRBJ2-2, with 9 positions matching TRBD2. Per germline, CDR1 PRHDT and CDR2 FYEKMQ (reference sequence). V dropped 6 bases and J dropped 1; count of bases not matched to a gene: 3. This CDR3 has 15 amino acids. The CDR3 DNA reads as TGTGCCAGCAGATCTAGCGGGATGAACACCGGGGAGCTGTTTTTT. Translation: CASRSSGMNTGELFF.

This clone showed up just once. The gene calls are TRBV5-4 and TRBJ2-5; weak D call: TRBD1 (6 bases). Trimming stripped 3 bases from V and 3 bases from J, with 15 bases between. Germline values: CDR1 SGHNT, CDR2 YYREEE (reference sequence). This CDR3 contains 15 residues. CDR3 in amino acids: CASSSAGTREETQYF. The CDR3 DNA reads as TGTGCCAGCAGCTCAGCCGGGACACGGGAAGAGACCCAGTACTTC.

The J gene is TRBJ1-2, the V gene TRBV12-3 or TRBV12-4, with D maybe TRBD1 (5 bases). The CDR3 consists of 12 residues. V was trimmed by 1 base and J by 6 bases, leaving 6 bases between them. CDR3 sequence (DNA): TGTGCCAGCAGTTTAGGCAGGGATGGCTACACCTTC. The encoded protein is CASSLGRDGYTF.

The CDR3 DNA is TGTGCCAGCAGTTACGTGGGGCATAATTCACCCCTCCACTTT. Translating it yields CASSYVGHNSPLHF. This sequence joins TRBV6-2 or TRBV6-3 and TRBJ1-6; D may be TRBD1 (5 bases). Germline-derived CDR1 and CDR2 are MNHEY and SVGEGT. The V end was cut by 2 bases, the J end by 5 bases, with 7 bases between. The CDR3 is 14 residues long.

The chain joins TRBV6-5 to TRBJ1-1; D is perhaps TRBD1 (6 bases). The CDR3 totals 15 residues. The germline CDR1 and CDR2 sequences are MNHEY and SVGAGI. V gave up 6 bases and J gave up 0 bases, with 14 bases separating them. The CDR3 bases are TGTGCCAGCAGACCTCGGACAGTCATGAACACTGAAGCTTTCTTT. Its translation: CASRPRTVMNTEAFF.

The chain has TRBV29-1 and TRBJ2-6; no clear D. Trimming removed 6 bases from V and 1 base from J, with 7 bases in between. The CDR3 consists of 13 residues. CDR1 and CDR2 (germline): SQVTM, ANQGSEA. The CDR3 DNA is TGCAGCGTCTATTGGTCTGGGGCCAACGTCCTGACTTTC. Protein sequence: CSVYWSGANVLTF. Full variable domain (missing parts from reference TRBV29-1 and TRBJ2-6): SAVISQKPSRDICQRGTSLTIQCQVDSQVTMMFWYRQQPGQSLTLIATANQGSEATYESGFVIDKFPISRPNLTFSTLTVSNMSPEDSSIYLCSVYWSGANVLTFGAGSRLTVL.

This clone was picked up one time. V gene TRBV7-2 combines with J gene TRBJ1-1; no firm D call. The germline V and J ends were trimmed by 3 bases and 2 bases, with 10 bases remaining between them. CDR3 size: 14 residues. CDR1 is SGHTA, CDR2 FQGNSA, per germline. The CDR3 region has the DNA TGTGCCAGCAGCTTTAGTAGTCAAAACACTGAAGCTTTCTTT. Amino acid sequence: CASSFSSQNTEAFF. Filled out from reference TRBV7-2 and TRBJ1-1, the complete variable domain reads GAGVSQSPSNKVTEKGKDVELRCDPISGHTALYWYRQSLGQGLEFLIYFQGNSAPDKSGLPSDRFSAERTGGSVSTLTIQRTQQEDSAVYLCASSFSSQNTEAFFGQGTRLTVV.

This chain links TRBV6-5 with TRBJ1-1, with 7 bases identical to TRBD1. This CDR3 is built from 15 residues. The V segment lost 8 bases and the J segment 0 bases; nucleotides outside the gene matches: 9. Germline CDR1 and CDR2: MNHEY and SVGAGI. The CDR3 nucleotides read TGTGCCAGCCAGACAGGGAATACAATGAACACTGAAGCTTTCTTT. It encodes CASQTGNTMNTEAFF.

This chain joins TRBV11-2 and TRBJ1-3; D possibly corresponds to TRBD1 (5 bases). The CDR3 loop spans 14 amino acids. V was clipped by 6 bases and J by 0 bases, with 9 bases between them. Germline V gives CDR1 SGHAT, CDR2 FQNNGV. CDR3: CASRRQSSGNTIYF. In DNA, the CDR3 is TGTGCCAGCAGACGACAGTCCTCTGGAAACACCATATATTTT.

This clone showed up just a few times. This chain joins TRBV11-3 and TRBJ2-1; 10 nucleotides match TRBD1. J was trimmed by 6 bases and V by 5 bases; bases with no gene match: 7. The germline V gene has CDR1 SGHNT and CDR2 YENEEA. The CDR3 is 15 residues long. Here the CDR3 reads CASSQGQGRINEQFF. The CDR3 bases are TGTGCCAGCAGCCAGGGACAGGGGAGAATCAATGAGCAGTTCTTC.

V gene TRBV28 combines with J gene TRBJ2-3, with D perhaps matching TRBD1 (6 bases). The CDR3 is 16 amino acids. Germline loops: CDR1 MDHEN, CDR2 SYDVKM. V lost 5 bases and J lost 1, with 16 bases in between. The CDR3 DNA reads TGTGCCAGCAGTCTAACAGGGACGTGGGGCACAGATACGCAGTATTTT. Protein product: CASSLTGTWGTDTQYF.

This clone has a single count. In DNA form, the CDR3 reads TGTGCCAGCAGCCAAACTAGCGGGGGGGCCGCCGGGGAGCTGTTTTTT. It is translated as CASSQTSGGAAGELFF. This chain joins TRBV11-2 and TRBJ2-2, with 13 nucleotides matching TRBD2. Germline trimming cut 5 bases from V and 6 bases from J; bases unmatched to any gene: 6. The germline V gene has CDR1 SGHAT and CDR2 FQNNGV. This CDR3 is 16 amino acids long. The complete variable domain, with remaining parts taken from reference TRBV11-2 and TRBJ2-2, reads EAGVAQSPRYKIIEKRQSVAFWCNPISGHATLYWYQQILGQGPKLLIQFQNNGVVDDSQLPKDRFSAERLKGVDSTLKIQPAKLEDSAVYLCASSQTSGGAAGELFFGEGSRLTVL.

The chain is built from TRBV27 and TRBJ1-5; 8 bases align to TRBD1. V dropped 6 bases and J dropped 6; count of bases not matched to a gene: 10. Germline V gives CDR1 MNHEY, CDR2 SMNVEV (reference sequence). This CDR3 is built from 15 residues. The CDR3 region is CASSQTGGQGQPQHF. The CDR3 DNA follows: TGTGCCAGCAGCCAAACAGGGGGGCAGGGTCAGCCCCAGCATTTT.

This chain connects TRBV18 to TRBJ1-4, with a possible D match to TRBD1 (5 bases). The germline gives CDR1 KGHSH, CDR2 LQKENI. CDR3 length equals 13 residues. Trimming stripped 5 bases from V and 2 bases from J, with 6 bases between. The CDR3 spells CASSKGTNEKLFF. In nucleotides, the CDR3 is TGTGCCAGCTCAAAGGGGACTAATGAAAAACTGTTTTTT.

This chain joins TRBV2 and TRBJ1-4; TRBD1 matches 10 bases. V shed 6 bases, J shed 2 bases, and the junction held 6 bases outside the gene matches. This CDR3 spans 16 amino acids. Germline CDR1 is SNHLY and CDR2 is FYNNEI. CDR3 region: CASRQGQGRTNEKLFF. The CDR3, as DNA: TGTGCCAGCAGGCAGGGACAGGGGCGCACTAATGAAAAACTGTTTTTT.

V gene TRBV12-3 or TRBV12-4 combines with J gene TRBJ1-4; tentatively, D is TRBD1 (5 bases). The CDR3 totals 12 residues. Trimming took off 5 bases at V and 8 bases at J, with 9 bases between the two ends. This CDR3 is CASSVGGEKLFF. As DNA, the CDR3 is TGTGCCAGCAGTGTGGGGGGGGAAAAACTGTTTTTT.

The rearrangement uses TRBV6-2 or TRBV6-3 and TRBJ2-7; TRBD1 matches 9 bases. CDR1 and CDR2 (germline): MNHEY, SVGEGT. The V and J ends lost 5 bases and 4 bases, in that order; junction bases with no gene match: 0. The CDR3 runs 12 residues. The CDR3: CASSGQGYEQYF. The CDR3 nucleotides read TGTGCCAGCAGTGGACAGGGGTACGAGCAGTACTTC.

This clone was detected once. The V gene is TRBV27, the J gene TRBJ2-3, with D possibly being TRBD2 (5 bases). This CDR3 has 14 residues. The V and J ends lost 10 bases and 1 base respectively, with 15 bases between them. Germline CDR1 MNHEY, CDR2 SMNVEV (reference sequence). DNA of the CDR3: TGTGCCACCTCGCCCGGACTGCGCACAGATACGCAGTATTTT. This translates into CATSPGLRTDTQYF.